Described below is a single TCR beta chain sequence and its context. As yet, its antigen is unknown. Vbeta (60) and Jbeta (13) primers were used in the PCR. Sequencing was performed with immunoSEQ multiplex PCR; in TCRdb, only in-frame clones are kept and a portion is missing. The data show 150,000 to 200,000 clones, over 80% seen once. This record comes from a study of cytomegalovirus exposure and HLA in healthy donors. Broader study findings: Earlier results showed most TCR beta V segments being productive about 90% or about 30% of the time. In vitro, three CMV-associated chains proved specific for CMV antigens.

The CDR3 has 14 amino acids. The germline V gene has CDR1 LNHDA and CDR2 SQIVND (reference sequence). J was trimmed by 4 bases and V by 7 bases; bases with no gene match: 9. The chain employs TRBV19 and TRBJ1-2, with 7 bases that match TRBD1. The sequencing input was PBMCs. This clonotype was obtained from a man in his forties or fifties in good health and CMV-seropositive. CDR3 sequence reads: CASNDRAFTYGYTF. DNA of the CDR3: TGTGCCAGTAACGACAGGGCCTTTACCTATGGCTACACCTTC. The whole variable domain, remainder taken from reference TRBV19 and TRBJ1-2, is DGGITQSPKYLFRKEGQNVTLSCEQNLNHDAMYWYRQDPGQGLRLIYYSQIVNDFQKGDIAEGYSVSREKKESFPLTVTSAQKNPTAFYLCASNDRAFTYGYTFGSGTRLTVV.